These 9 T cell receptor beta chains share one sample of origin, sequenced in a study of molecular identifiers for immune sequencing clone quantification. One entry per CDR3 protein, called by TCRdb with MiXCR from the PCR reads. Of about 36,000 distinct CDR3 sequences listed, around 20% are singletons. Sequencing used naive CD8+ T cells from blood, with Jurkat cell RNA spiked in. Described subset: FACS-sorted CD8+CD4-CCR7+CD45RA+ naive T cells. These receptors all stem from a human donor in good health. Some libraries in this study had Jurkat cell RNA spiked in.

This clonotype was detected many times. This sequence joins TRBV28 and TRBJ2-7, with a weak D call TRBD2 (6 bases). The CDR3 length is 14 residues. V lost 4 bases and J 9 bases, leaving 19 bases between the germline ends. Germline values: CDR1 MDHEN, CDR2 SYDVKM. DNA of the CDR3: TGTGCCAGCAGTTCAAGACTAGTACTACCTGCGCAGTACTTC. It specifies CASSSRLVLPAQYF.

The CDR3 bases are TGTGCCAGCAGTGAAAGGACAGGGTATAGCGAGCAGTACTTC. Translation: CASSERTGYSEQYF. The chain employs TRBV2 and TRBJ2-7, with TRBD1 matching over 8 bases. There are 14 residues in the CDR3. With V trimmed by 2 bases and J by 6 bases, 6 bases remained unmatched. The germline V gene has CDR1 SNHLY and CDR2 FYNNEI.

There are many counts of this clonotype. The chain is built from TRBV7-9 and TRBJ1-4; D is unresolved. CDR1 is SEHNR and CDR2 is FQNEAQ in the germline V gene (reference sequence). V lost 5 bases to trimming and J lost 5 bases, with 12 bases between them. The CDR3 sequence is 14 residues long. This chain's CDR3 is CASSLQRPNEKLFF. The CDR3 DNA follows: TGTGCCAGCAGCCTACAGAGACCAAATGAAAAACTGTTTTTT.

This clonotype was recorded many times. This chain uses TRBV12-3 or TRBV12-4 with TRBJ2-3; TRBD2 is a possible D gene (6 bases). This CDR3 spans 18 amino acids. V lost 1 base and J 0 bases, leaving 17 bases between the germline ends. CDR3 loop: CASSLEVWRDPSTDTQYF. DNA for the CDR3: TGTGCCAGCAGTTTAGAGGTGTGGCGGGACCCTAGCACAGATACGCAGTATTTT.

This chain connects TRBV4-1 to TRBJ2-2; 8 bases are shared with TRBD1. This CDR3 contains 16 residues. In germline, CDR1 is MGHRA, CDR2 YSYEKL. V was clipped by 3 bases and J by 4 bases; unmatched bases: 7. The CDR3 DNA reads TGCGCCAGCAGCCACCCAGCAGGGGGCCCCACCGGGGAGCTGTTTTTT. Protein sequence: CASSHPAGGPTGELFF.

This clonotype was detected many times. The rearrangement links TRBV7-8 to TRBJ2-1; D gene unclear. The V end was cut by 2 bases, the J end by 0 bases, with 2 bases between. Germline CDR1 reads SGHVS; CDR2 reads FQNEAQ. The CDR3 loop spans 13 amino acids. In DNA form, the CDR3 reads TGTGCCAGCAGCTTAAGCTCCTACAATGAGCAGTTCTTC. It translates to CASSLSSYNEQFF.

V and J are TRBV12-3 or TRBV12-4 and TRBJ2-1; possibly TRBD2 for D (6 bases). CDR3 size: 11 residues. V was trimmed by 6 bases and J by 9 bases, leaving 9 bases between them. The CDR3 region is CASREGGEQFF. The CDR3 nucleotides are TGTGCCAGCAGGGAGGGAGGTGAGCAGTTCTTC.

This clonotype is labeled as medium-sized (0.01 to 0.1%). CDR3 nucleotide sequence: TGCGCCAGCAGCCATGCTGACAGGGGTGGGTACGAGCAGTACTTC. This encodes CASSHADRGGYEQYF. This rearrangement joins TRBV4-3 to TRBJ2-7; 8 bases fit TRBD1. Germline V CDR1 and CDR2: LGHNA, YSLEER. Trimming at V came to 3 bases and at J to 4 bases, leaving 8 bases not matched to a gene. This CDR3 region has 15 residues.

V is TRBV28 and J is TRBJ2-2; 9 nucleotides match TRBD2. Per germline, CDR1 MDHEN and CDR2 SYDVKM. The CDR3 extends over 16 amino acids. J was trimmed by 7 bases and V by 3 bases; bases with no gene match: 9. The CDR3 DNA is TGTGCCAGCAGTTTTGCCCCGGGACTAGCATACGGGGAGCTGTTTTTT. Encoded protein: CASSFAPGLAYGELFF.